The clone carrying this T cell receptor beta chain is labeled as large. Measured with immunoSEQ multiplex PCR; TCRdb has only the in-frame clones, and not every one. The repertoire holds tens of thousands of clones, with just over 90% as singletons. V lost 1 base and J lost 6; bases outside the gene matches: 3. The V gene's germline CDR1 is LGHNA and CDR2 YNFKEQ. The CDR3 spans 14 residues. This entry is derived from a study of T cell responses to AZD1222 COVID-19 vaccine. V is TRBV4-2 and J is TRBJ1-3; 7 bases are a match to TRBD1. This clonotype was sampled from an adult who received the AZD1222 COVID-19 vaccine. This sample comprised peripheral blood, obtained 28 days after the second AZD1222 dose. CDR3 residues: CASSQAQGENTIYF. Written as DNA, the CDR3 is TGTGCCAGCAGCCAAGCTCAGGGGGAAAACACCATATATTTT.